The T cell receptor beta chain under discussion was sequenced for a study of cytomegalovirus exposure and HLA in healthy donors. Study-level background: According to later analysis, the same platform produced the 120 validation and 666 first-cohort repertoires.

There are 14 residues in the CDR3. Trimming stripped 4 bases from V and 3 bases from J, with 13 bases between. CDR1 MDHEN and CDR2 SYDVKM come from the germline V gene. The repertoire was sequenced with immunoSEQ multiplex PCR; TCRdb's copy has only in-frame clones and lacks some. The profile shows about 190,000 clones, more than 80% of them singletons. To note about this clone: Its antigen is not identified.

Study findings and constraints: Whilst most TCR sequences proved rare, a subset of public TCRs occurred across many donors.

The chain recombines TRBV28 with TRBJ2-7, with a tentative D call TRBD2 (6 bases). The sample taken for sequencing was PBMCs. The receptor was isolated from a man between 18 and 29 years old in good health and CMV-seropositive. CDR3 sequence (DNA): TGTGCCAGCAGTTCCCCAGTTAGCGGCTACGAGCAGTACTTC. As protein: CASSSPVSGYEQYF.